This entry concerns a single TCR beta chain. Trimming cost V 3 bases and J 2 bases; bases outside gene matches: 7. This CDR3 has 16 amino acids. Per germline, CDR1 SGHNT and CDR2 YYREEE (reference sequence). These data belong to a study of blood T cell repertoires in COVID-19. Study-level information: COVID-19 samples from acute and convalescent phases originated in the United States, Italy and Spain. In each case, the material was cDNA or gDNA derived from T cells, B-cell-depleted T cells, or PBMCs.

Per the original data handling: Reference gene primers were amplified, and this amplification served to estimate nucleated cell counts. Here immunoSEQ multiplex PCR was the method, and the copy in TCRdb shows in-frame clones only, minus some. The D gene and trimming were derived from the DNA, and the V and J assignments and clone size from that table. This table has about 88,000 clones, approximately 91% appearing once. Sequencing was done on a sample of peripheral blood. The TCR comes from a human donor with active COVID-19. The donor label of this sample is uncertain. This chain joins TRBV5-4 and TRBJ2-1; TRBD1 aligns across 8 bases. CDR3 sequence: CASSYETGAPYNEQFF. CDR3 DNA: TGTGCCAGCAGCTATGAGACAGGGGCCCCCTACAATGAGCAGTTCTTC.